A single sample is the source of the 19 T cell receptor beta chains below, sequenced in a study of cytomegalovirus exposure and HLA in healthy donors. Researchers ran the PCR with 60 Vbeta and 13 Jbeta primers. Data came from immunoSEQ multiplex PCR; TCRdb stores just in-frame clones and leaves some out. The sample contains 180,000 or so clones, roughly four fifths of which appear only once. The sample comprised PBMCs. The receptors were sampled from a man aged 18-30 years in good health and CMV-seronegative.

The rearrangement uses TRBV4-2 and TRBJ2-7, with 8 bases matching TRBD1. Germline V lookup: CDR1 LGHNA, CDR2 YNFKEQ. Unmatched junction bases numbered 15, after V lost 0 bases and J lost 5 bases. The CDR3 spans 18 residues. CDR3 bases: TGTGCCAGCAGCCAAGATGCGGCAGGGGGCTTTGGTCTGGACGAGCAGTACTTC. This gives the protein CASSQDAAGGFGLDEQYF.

The chain is built from TRBV5-6 and TRBJ1-5; 8 nucleotides line up with TRBD1. The CDR3 is 15 residues long. J was trimmed by 7 bases and V by 3 bases; bases with no gene match: 9. The germline V gene encodes CDR1 SGHDT and CDR2 YYEEEE. The CDR3 region is CASSWGQALVQPQHF. CDR3 DNA sequence: TGTGCCAGCAGCTGGGGACAGGCCCTCGTGCAGCCCCAGCATTTT.

The rearrangement uses TRBV6-1 and TRBJ2-3; D might be TRBD1 (5 bases). The CDR3 is made up of 15 amino acids. Germline CDR1 MNHNS, CDR2 SASEGT. Trimming cost V 1 base and J 2 bases, with 10 bases left between them. CDR3 nucleotide sequence: TGTGCCAGCAGTGAAGTCGGACACTTCACAGATACGCAGTATTTT. Its translation is CASSEVGHFTDTQYF.

The chain recombines TRBV9 with TRBJ1-6, with TRBD1 matching 7 bases. The CDR3 has 14 amino acids. Unmatched junction bases numbered 7, after V lost 3 bases and J lost 10 bases. The germline gives CDR1 SGDLS, CDR2 YYNGEE. The CDR3 nucleotides read TGTGCCAGCAGCGGCCGGGACAGCTGGTCACCCCTCCACTTT. It translates to CASSGRDSWSPLHF.

The J gene is TRBJ2-1, the V gene TRBV5-1; 10 bases agree with TRBD2. V shed 0 bases and J 4 bases; nucleotides not matched to a gene: 4. CDR3 length: 16 amino acids. The germline CDR1 and CDR2 sequences are SGHRS and YFSETQ. The CDR3: CASSLVASGGYNEQFF. CDR3 DNA: TGCGCCAGCAGCTTGGTGGCTAGCGGGGGTTACAATGAGCAGTTCTTC.

The V call is TRBV7-2, the J call TRBJ2-7; 9 nucleotides match TRBD1. The CDR3 sequence is 14 residues long. V dropped 6 bases and J dropped 6; count of bases not matched to a gene: 9. Germline CDR1 and CDR2: SGHTA and FQGNSA. The CDR3 coding sequence is TGTGCCAGCAGAAAACAGGGGGCGCGAGGCGAGCAGTACTTC. Translation gives CASRKQGARGEQYF.

The gene calls are TRBV5-1 and TRBJ2-5; TRBD2 might be the D (7 bases). Trimming took 4 bases from V and 1 from J, leaving 14 bases between them. The germline V gene has CDR1 SGHRS and CDR2 YFSETQ. The CDR3 contains 15 residues. CDR3 in amino acids: CASSPVGGAQETQYF. CDR3 DNA: TGCGCCAGCAGCCCGGTGGGGGGGGCCCAAGAGACCCAGTACTTC. The full variable domain, with the rest looked up from reference TRBV5-1 and TRBJ2-5, is KAGVTQTPRYLIKTRGQQVTLSCSPISGHRSVSWYQQTPGQGLQFLFEYFSETQRNKGNFPGRFSGRQFSNSRSEMNVSTLELGDSALYLCASSPVGGAQETQYFGPGTRLLVL.

This clone occurred many times. The rearrangement uses TRBV5-1 and TRBJ2-3, with D perhaps matching TRBD2 (6 bases). The germline V gene has CDR1 SGHRS and CDR2 YFSETQ. The CDR3 has 14 amino acids. Trimming pared 0 bases from V and 4 bases from J, leaving 9 bases between. The CDR3 DNA reads TGCGCCAGCAGCTTGGGAAGCGGGTCAGATACGCAGTATTTT. It yields the protein CASSLGSGSDTQYF.

This clone was seen a handful of times. This sequence joins TRBV5-4 and TRBJ1-1; 8 bases fit TRBD1. Trimming at V came to 3 bases and at J to 0 bases, leaving 1 base not matched to a gene. In germline, CDR1 is SGHNT, CDR2 YYREEE (reference sequence). There are 14 residues in the CDR3. The CDR3 DNA reads TGTGCCAGCAGCTGGACAGGGATGAACACTGAAGCTTTCTTT. This gives the protein CASSWTGMNTEAFF.

The chain carries TRBV6-5 and TRBJ2-7; TRBD1 agrees at 8 bases. Germline CDR1 and CDR2: MNHEY and SVGAGI. V dropped 6 bases and J dropped 2; count of bases not matched to a gene: 6. This CDR3 contains 14 residues. The CDR3 is CASSRTGMAYEQYF. CDR3 nucleotide sequence: TGTGCCAGCAGCCGGACAGGGATGGCCTACGAGCAGTACTTC.

As for this clone: Lacking the conserved final phenylalanine or tryptophan, this CDR3 likely reflects a read error. The limits of the CDR3 on the DNA are not certain, so only TCRdb's listed CDR3 is given. The chain employs TRBV9 and TRBJ2-7; whether TRBD2, the table's D call, matches the DNA was not checked. The length of the CDR3 is 12 amino acids, counting both ends. Germline V gene lookup returns CDR1 SGDLS and CDR2 YYNGEE. CDR3: CASSTGLAGVTS.

The V gene is TRBV7-2, the J gene TRBJ2-1; D may be TRBD2 (5 bases). Trimming pared 5 bases from V and 5 bases from J, leaving 13 bases between. The CDR3 is 14 amino acids. Germline V gives CDR1 SGHTA, CDR2 FQGNSA. In nucleotides, the CDR3 is TGTGCCAGCAGCCGAGAGCGGAGAAACAATGAGCAGTTCTTC. Protein sequence: CASSRERRNNEQFF. Full variable domain (rest looked up from reference TRBV7-2 and TRBJ2-1): GAGVSQSPSNKVTEKGKDVELRCDPISGHTALYWYRQSLGQGLEFLIYFQGNSAPDKSGLPSDRFSAERTGGSVSTLTIQRTQQEDSAVYLCASSRERRNNEQFFGPGTRLTVL.

V is TRBV9 and J is TRBJ1-3; D not certain. Germline CDR1 reads SGDLS; CDR2 reads YYNGEE. V was cut by 5 bases and J by 4 bases, with 4 bases left in between. This CDR3 has 11 residues. The CDR3 spells CASRRGNTIYF. The CDR3 DNA reads TGTGCCAGCAGGCGAGGAAACACCATATATTTT. Looking up the rest from reference TRBV9 and TRBJ1-3 gives the full variable domain: DSGVTQTPKHLITATGQRVTLRCSPRSGDLSVYWYQQSLDQGLQFLIQYYNGEERAKGNILERFSAQQFPDLHSELNLSSLELGDSALYFCASRRGNTIYFGEGSWLTVV.

V gene TRBV19 combines with J gene TRBJ1-5; 7 bases fit TRBD1. With V trimmed by 0 bases and J by 0 bases, 8 bases remained unmatched. Germline V gene sequence: CDR1 LNHDA, CDR2 SQIVND (reference sequence). CDR3 length: 18 amino acids. The CDR3 spells CASSIDGDSSYSNQPQHF. In DNA, the CDR3 is TGTGCCAGTAGTATAGACGGGGACAGCTCCTATAGCAATCAGCCCCAGCATTTT. The whole variable domain, filled in from reference TRBV19 and TRBJ1-5, reads DGGITQSPKYLFRKEGQNVTLSCEQNLNHDAMYWYRQDPGQGLRLIYYSQIVNDFQKGDIAEGYSVSREKKESFPLTVTSAQKNPTAFYLCASSIDGDSSYSNQPQHFGDGTRLSIL.

The chain recombines TRBV7-2 with TRBJ1-4; D ambiguous. Germline V gives CDR1 SGHTA, CDR2 FQGNSA. V was shortened by 5 bases and J by 0 bases, with 10 bases between the two germline ends. This CDR3 spans 15 amino acids. The CDR3 DNA sequence: TGTGCCAGCAGCCCAGAGGCGACAACTAATGAAAAACTGTTTTTT. It yields the protein CASSPEATTNEKLFF.

The V call is TRBV5-1, the J call TRBJ1-2; D is unclear. Trimming cost V 4 bases and J 6 bases, with 16 bases left between them. The germline CDR1 and CDR2 sequences are SGHRS and YFSETQ. The CDR3 is 14 residues long. CDR3 sequence: CASSTRGAADGYTF. DNA for the CDR3: TGCGCCAGCAGCACCCGTGGTGCGGCGGATGGCTACACCTTC.

J is TRBJ1-5 and V is TRBV6-5; D not resolved. There are 16 residues in the CDR3. Between the trimmed V and J ends, which lost 0 bases and 6 bases, there was a span of 15 bases. Per the germline V gene, CDR1 is MNHEY and CDR2 is SVGAGI. DNA for the CDR3: TGTGCCAGCAGTTACTCCCCCACCCGAGAGGGTCAGCCCCAGCATTTT. Encoded protein: CASSYSPTREGQPQHF.

V and J are TRBV9 and TRBJ2-3; possible D gene TRBD2, 6 bases. V shed 1 base and J shed 4 bases, with 10 bases lying between them. The CDR3 is made up of 14 amino acids. The germline CDR1 and CDR2 sequences are SGDLS and YYNGEE. CDR3 sequence reads: CASSVLPSADTQYF. The DNA for the CDR3 is TGTGCCAGCAGCGTATTGCCTAGCGCAGATACGCAGTATTTT.

This rearrangement joins TRBV27 to TRBJ1-6; TRBD1 agrees at 8 bases. The trim removed 10 bases at V and 7 bases at J, leaving 6 bases unmatched. Germline V gene sequence: CDR1 MNHEY, CDR2 SMNVEV (reference sequence). The CDR3 sequence is 13 residues long. The CDR3 DNA reads as TGTGCCACCTCGGACAGGGACAATTCACCCCTCCACTTT. Protein product: CATSDRDNSPLHF.